This T cell receptor beta chain was obtained from a study of regulatory T cells in long-lasting Graves disease. At the level of the study: In persistent Graves' disease, antithyroid drugs had been taken for over 5 years and TSH receptor antibodies stayed positive.

CDR1 and CDR2 from the germline V gene are SGHTA and FQGNSA. Trimming pared 2 bases from V and 7 bases from J, leaving 12 bases between. CDR3 length: 14 amino acids. Investigators prepared the TCR beta libraries by applying iRepertoire HTBI primers and Arm-PCR of CDR3 regions. TCRdb re-called the multiplex PCR reads through MiXCR, storing one row per CDR3 protein. The sample carries roughly 450,000 distinct CDR3 sequences, 22% recorded once. The time point is: persistent/refractory GD, antithyroid drugs over 5 years with positive TRAb. From RNA extracted from PBMCs, the TCR library was made. Study findings and constraints: Graves' patients with persistent disease showed TCR diversity lower than patients newly diagnosed. Persistent disease preferred TRBV28, TRBJ1-2 and TRBJ2-5. Researchers examined only peripheral blood and not thyroid tissue.

In regard to this clonotype: Its specificity is unknown.

The source of this sequence is a female donor with Graves disease. The rearrangement uses TRBV7-2 and TRBJ2-1; D is uncertain. The sample was peripheral blood mononuclear cells (PBMCs), taken when the disease was refractory, from a patient treated with antithyroid drugs. The CDR3 region has the DNA TGTGCCAGCAGCTTAAGTTTTGGGGTGAATGAGCAGTTCTTC. As protein: CASSLSFGVNEQFF.